Each of the 20 T cell receptor beta chains below was sequenced from the same sample in a study of Ad26.COV2.S vaccination and SARS-CoV-2 variants. Treatment denoted: 19 received Ad26.COV2.S at low or high dose, single or two shots; 5 received placebo; per-sample allocation not given. After the first vaccine or placebo injection, samples were drawn on day 63. Measured with immunoSEQ multiplex PCR; TCRdb has only the in-frame clones, and not every one. The sample holds around 380,000 clones, about nine tenths seen once. This specimen was peripheral blood, taken in a trial of Ad26.COV2.S vaccine versus placebo. The source of these receptors is a person aged 18-65 years who received the Ad26.COV2.S COVID-19 vaccine or a placebo.

This chain joins TRBV5-4 and TRBJ1-1; D is perhaps TRBD1 (6 bases). This CDR3 contains 13 residues. CDR1 is SGHNT and CDR2 is YYREEE in the germline V gene (reference sequence). Trimming pared 4 bases from V and 8 bases from J, leaving 15 bases between. Written as DNA, the CDR3 is TGTGCCAGCAGCCCCGGGAGTGGGACAGAAGCTTTCTTT. This gives the protein CASSPGSGTEAFF.

The chain links TRBV5-4 to TRBJ2-1; D remains unclear. The CDR3 length is 13 residues. V dropped 3 bases and J dropped 9 bases, with 13 bases sitting between them. The V gene's germline CDR1 is SGHNT and CDR2 YYREEE (reference sequence). CDR3 loop: CASSSWEHPEQFF. The CDR3 nucleotides are TGTGCCAGCAGCTCGTGGGAACATCCTGAGCAGTTCTTC.

The rearrangement links TRBV25-1 to TRBJ1-1, with TRBD1 matching over 8 bases. CDR3 length: 13 amino acids. V lost 6 bases and J lost 3; bases outside the gene matches: 3. Germline V gene sequence: CDR1 MGHDK, CDR2 SYGVNS. This CDR3 is CASSGQGDTEAFF. DNA of the CDR3: TGTGCCAGCAGCGGACAGGGCGACACTGAAGCTTTCTTT.

This chain uses TRBV5-5 with TRBJ2-7; no definite D call. This CDR3 has 13 amino acids. The V and J ends lost 3 bases and 1 base respectively, with 8 bases between them. Per the germline V gene, CDR1 is SGHKS and CDR2 is YYEKEE (reference sequence). The CDR3 bases are TGTGCCAGCAGCTGGGCTGATTCCTACGAGCAGTACTTC. Amino acid sequence: CASSWADSYEQYF.

This chain joins TRBV6-2 or TRBV6-3 and TRBJ2-1; 9 positions agree with TRBD1. The CDR3 is made up of 15 amino acids. The germline CDR1 and CDR2 sequences are MNHEY and SVGEGT. The J segment lost 13 bases and the V segment lost 4 bases, leaving 14 bases of the junction unmatched. In DNA, the CDR3 is TGTGCCAGCAGTTCGGGACAGGGTGGGATAACCCCCCAGTTCTTC. This gives the protein CASSSGQGGITPQFF.

The chain recombines TRBV15 with TRBJ1-5, with a possible D match to TRBD1 (5 bases). Germline V gene sequence: CDR1 LNHNV, CDR2 YYDKDF (reference sequence). Trimming shortened V by 8 bases and J by 5 bases, and 19 bases separated the two germline ends. The CDR3 is made up of 15 amino acids. CDR3 sequence reads: CATSQFQGMYQPQHF. The CDR3 DNA sequence: TGTGCCACCTCTCAATTTCAGGGAATGTATCAGCCCCAGCATTTT.

The rearrangement uses TRBV6-1 and TRBJ1-2; D unresolved. The V end lost 2 bases, the J end lost 4 bases, and 5 bases lay between the germline ends. This CDR3 is built from 12 residues. The germline gives CDR1 MNHNS, CDR2 SASEGT. The CDR3 sequence is CASSEPIYGYTF. CDR3 coding DNA: TGTGCCAGCAGTGAACCTATCTATGGCTACACCTTC.

The V gene is TRBV10-3, the J gene TRBJ1-2; no definite D call. The V and J ends lost 2 bases and 5 bases respectively, with 24 bases between them. CDR1 and CDR2 from the germline V gene are ENHRY and SYGVKD. The CDR3 has 18 amino acids. Here the CDR3 reads CAISERASRTWENYGYTF. The CDR3 region has the DNA TGTGCCATCAGTGAGAGAGCCAGTAGGACCTGGGAAAATTATGGCTACACCTTC.

The rearrangement uses TRBV27 and TRBJ2-3; D possibly uses TRBD1 or TRBD2 (6 bases each). This CDR3 region has 14 residues. Germline V gene data show CDR1 as MNHEY and CDR2 as SMNVEV (reference sequence). V dropped 5 bases and J dropped 6 bases, with 15 bases sitting between them. The CDR3 DNA follows: TGTGCCAGCAGTGTCGGGGGCTGGAGGGATACGCAGTATTTT. It translates to CASSVGGWRDTQYF.

This clone has just one count. V gene TRBV5-1 combines with J gene TRBJ2-1, with TRBD1 as a possible D gene (5 bases). This CDR3 is built from 12 residues. Germline V gene data show CDR1 as SGHRS and CDR2 as YFSETQ. Trimming took 6 bases from V and 6 from J, leaving 10 bases between them. Here the CDR3 reads CASNMGLNEQFF. CDR3 nucleotide sequence: TGCGCCAGCAACATGGGGCTCAATGAGCAGTTCTTC.

The chain uses TRBV7-9 and TRBJ2-1; 8 nucleotides line up with TRBD2. Trimming at V came to 3 bases and at J to 12 bases, leaving 7 bases not matched to a gene. The CDR3 runs to 13 residues. The germline gives CDR1 SEHNR, CDR2 FQNEAQ (reference sequence). CDR3 nucleotide sequence: TGTGCCAGCAGCTTTTCGGGGGGGCCGTGGCAGTTCTTC. Its translation is CASSFSGGPWQFF.

The chain couples TRBV11-3 to TRBJ2-3; 13 nucleotides line up with TRBD2. CDR1 is SGHNT, CDR2 YENEEA, per germline. Unmatched junction bases numbered 5, after V lost 5 bases and J lost 3 bases. This CDR3 region has 16 residues. The CDR3 nucleotides read TGTGCCAGCAGCCCAGGGACTAGCGGGGAGACAGATACGCAGTATTTT. Protein sequence: CASSPGTSGETDTQYF.

The gene calls are TRBV5-6 and TRBJ2-7; D unclear. This CDR3 contains 14 residues. Germline CDR1 and CDR2: SGHDT and YYEEEE. Trimming shortened V by 1 base and J by 3 bases, and 11 bases separated the two germline ends. The CDR3 nucleotides read TGTGCCAGCAGCTTGACGACAACGCTCTACGAGCAGTACTTC. It encodes CASSLTTTLYEQYF.

The chain recombines TRBV6-2 or TRBV6-3 with TRBJ2-5; 13 positions match TRBD2. CDR1 and CDR2 from the germline V gene are MNHEY and SVGEGT. The CDR3 is made up of 17 amino acids. The V segment lost 6 bases and the J segment 4 bases; nucleotides outside the gene matches: 11. The CDR3 is CASSPRTSGGVGETQYF. The CDR3, as DNA: TGTGCCAGCAGCCCTCGGACTAGCGGGGGTGTAGGAGAGACCCAGTACTTC.

J is TRBJ1-1 and V is TRBV5-1; no clear D. The germline V gene has CDR1 SGHRS and CDR2 YFSETQ. This CDR3 is built from 18 residues. V was pared by 4 bases and J by 5 bases, with 27 bases between. Here the CDR3 DNA reads TGCGCCAGCAGCCCTAGGACTAAGGGTAAAACAAGTGGGACTGAAGCTTTCTTT. Encoded protein: CASSPRTKGKTSGTEAFF.

The CDR3 is CSVSTGVGAEAFF. CDR3 bases: TGCAGCGTTTCGACGGGAGTGGGGGCTGAAGCTTTCTTT. The rearrangement links TRBV29-1 to TRBJ1-1, with D tentatively TRBD1 (5 bases). CDR1 is SQVTM, CDR2 ANQGSEA, per germline. The germline V and J ends were trimmed by 5 bases and 6 bases, with 16 bases remaining between them. The CDR3 has 13 amino acids.

The chain carries TRBV25-1 and TRBJ1-1; 8 bases map to TRBD1. The germline V gene has CDR1 MGHDK and CDR2 SYGVNS. This CDR3 spans 13 amino acids. V lost 7 bases to trimming and J lost 9 bases; unmatched junction nucleotides: 10. CDR3 nucleotides: TGTGCCAGCATCGGACAGGGCATGGGGAAAGCTTTCTTT. Amino acid sequence: CASIGQGMGKAFF.

This chain links TRBV5-8 with TRBJ1-3; D gene unclear. CDR3 length equals 16 residues. The germline CDR1 and CDR2 sequences are SGHTS and YDEGEE. Trimming removed 4 bases from V and 0 bases from J, with 14 bases in between. The CDR3 DNA follows: TGTGCCAGCAGCGATGTCTCGGGCCCCTCTGGAAACACCATATATTTT. Amino acids: CASSDVSGPSGNTIYF.

V is TRBV10-3 and J is TRBJ1-2; a weak D match, TRBD1 (5 bases). Germline values: CDR1 ENHRY, CDR2 SYGVKD. There are 13 residues in the CDR3. Trimming took off 3 bases at V and 8 bases at J, with 13 bases between the two ends. CDR3 in amino acids: CAISDSSGKGYTF. CDR3 coding DNA: TGTGCCATCAGTGATAGTTCAGGGAAAGGCTACACCTTC.

V is TRBV5-5 and J is TRBJ2-2; D unclear. CDR3 length equals 17 residues. V was pared by 1 base and J by 1 base, with 14 bases between. Germline V gene data show CDR1 as SGHKS and CDR2 as YYEKEE (reference sequence). The CDR3 nucleotides are TGTGCCAGCAGCTTGAACATTGGAAGATTGAACACCGGGGAGCTGTTTTTT. Its translation: CASSLNIGRLNTGELFF. The whole variable domain, filled in from reference TRBV5-5 and TRBJ2-2, reads DAGVTQSPTHLIKTRGQQVTLRCSPISGHKSVSWYQQVLGQGPQFIFQYYEKEERGRGNFPDRFSARQFPNYSSELNVNALLLGDSALYLCASSLNIGRLNTGELFFGEGSRLTVL.